This is a list of T cell receptor beta chains from one sample in a study of shared clonotypes between healthy human individuals. Sequencing used immunoSEQ multiplex PCR; TCRdb keeps in-frame clones, though not all of them. The table lists about 1.1 million clones, about 84% of them singletons. Sequenced: memory CD4+ T cells from PBMCs. These receptors originate from a man aged 18 to 30 in good health. Some clones in this sample may be carry-over from other donors' samples. Each CDR3 is given with its conserved first and last residue. A D gene is named only where the DNA matches it firmly. Expanded clones get a size class; other rows say once, few or many, or leave the size out.

TRBJ1-1 - TRBV14 15 few TGTGCCAGCAGCCAGAAGAGGATCCTGAACACTGAAGCTTTCTTT CASSQKRILNTEAFF
TRBJ2-7 - TRBV28 14 - TGTGCCAGCAGTTTAACCGGGAGCGGATACGAGCAGTACTTC CASSLTGSGYEQYF
TRBJ2-4 TRBD2 TRBV19 16 - TGTGCCAGTAGTCCGCGTCGGACTAGCGGAAAAAACATTCAGTACTTC CASSPRRTSGKNIQYF
TRBJ2-2 TRBD1 TRBV4-3 15 many TGCGCCAGCAGCCAAGGGGACAGCTCTACCGGGGAGCTGTTTTTT CASSQGDSSTGELFF
TRBJ1-2 - TRBV19 15 - TGTGCCAGTAGTATCGGGGGCAGAGCTAACTATGGCTACACCTTC CASSIGGRANYGYTF
TRBJ1-1 - TRBV28 16 few TGTGCCAGCAGGGGGTCCGCCGGGGTGGGGGACACTGAAGCTTTCTTT CASRGSAGVGDTEAFF
TRBJ2-7 - TRBV30 12 - TGTGCCTGGAGCGGGAGCTTGCGGGAGCAGTACTTC CAWSGSLREQYF
TRBJ2-1 TRBD1 TRBV7-6 15 - TGTGCCAGCAGCTTAGGGGGGACAGGTTACAATGAGCAGTTCTTC CASSLGGTGYNEQFF
TRBJ2-7 - TRBV9 15 - TGTGCCAGCAGCCCCAGCCCCCGGGGGACCTACGAGCAGTACTTC CASSPSPRGTYEQYF
TRBJ2-7 - TRBV19 14 - TGTGCCCACCTCTCCTCCCTCAACTTCTACGAGCAGTACTTC CAHLSSLNFYEQYF
TRBJ2-5 TRBD1 TRBV19 14 - TGTGCCAGTAGTTCAAACAGGGGCTCGGAGACCCAGTACTTC CASSSNRGSETQYF
TRBJ2-1 - TRBV5-1 15 few TGCGCCAGCAGCTCTTTTGGCCCAGACCAAGGTGAGCAGTTCTTC CASSSFGPDQGEQFF
TRBJ1-2 - TRBV28 14 - TGTGCCAGCAGTATGGGGCCTTCTAACTATGGCTACACCTTC CASSMGPSNYGYTF
TRBJ2-1 - TRBV15 13 many TGTGCCACCGGGGTAGCGGCGGTCCGGGGGCAGTTCTTC CATGVAAVRGQFF
TRBJ1-4 - TRBV11-2 15 - TGTGCCAGCAGCCATTCCCTGGGTCTTAATGAAAAACTGTTTTTT CASSHSLGLNEKLFF
TRBJ2-3 - TRBV4-1 14 - TGCGCCAGCAGCCAACCTACGATCTCAGATACGCAGTATTTT CASSQPTISDTQYF
TRBJ1-5 - TRBV7-2 13 few TGTGCCAGCAGCTCGGACGGCTATCAGCCCCAGCATTTT CASSSDGYQPQHF
TRBJ2-1 - TRBV7-9 15 - TGTGCCAGCAGCTCGTTGACAGGTTTTGTCAATGAGCAGTTCTTC CASSSLTGFVNEQFF
TRBJ2-2 TRBD2 TRBV2 15 - TGTGCCAGCAGGGGGGGACTAGCGGGCACCGGGGAGCTGTTTTTT CASRGGLAGTGELFF